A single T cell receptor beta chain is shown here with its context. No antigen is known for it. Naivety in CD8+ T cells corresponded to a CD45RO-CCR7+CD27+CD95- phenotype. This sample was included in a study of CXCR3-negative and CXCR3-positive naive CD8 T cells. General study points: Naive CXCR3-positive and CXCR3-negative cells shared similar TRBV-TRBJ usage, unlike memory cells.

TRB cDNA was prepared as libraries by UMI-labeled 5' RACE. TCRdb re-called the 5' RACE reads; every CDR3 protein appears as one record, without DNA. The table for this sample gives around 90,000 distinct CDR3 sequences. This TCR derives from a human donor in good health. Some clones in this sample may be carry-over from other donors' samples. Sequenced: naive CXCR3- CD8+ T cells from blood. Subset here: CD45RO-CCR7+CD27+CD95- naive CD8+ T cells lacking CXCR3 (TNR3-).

CDR3 sequence: CSVGTSSSYNEQFF. This chain connects TRBV29-1 to TRBJ2-1; TCRdb picks TRBD1, but there is no DNA to check that call. Germline values: CDR1 SQVTM, CDR2 ANQGSEA. This CDR3 spans 14 amino acids.